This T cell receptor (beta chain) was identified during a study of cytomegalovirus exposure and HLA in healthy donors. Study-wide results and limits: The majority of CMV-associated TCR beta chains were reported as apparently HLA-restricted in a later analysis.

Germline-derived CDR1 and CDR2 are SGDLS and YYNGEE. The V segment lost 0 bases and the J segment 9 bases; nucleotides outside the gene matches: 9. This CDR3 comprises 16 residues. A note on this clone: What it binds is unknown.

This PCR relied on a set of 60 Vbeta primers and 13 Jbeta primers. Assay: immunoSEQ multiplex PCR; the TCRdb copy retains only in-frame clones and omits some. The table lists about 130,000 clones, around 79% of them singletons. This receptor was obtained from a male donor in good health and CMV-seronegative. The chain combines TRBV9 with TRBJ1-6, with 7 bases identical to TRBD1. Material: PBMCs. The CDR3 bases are TGTGCCAGCAGCGTAGGTCCAGACAGGGTCAGTTCACCCCTCCACTTT. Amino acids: CASSVGPDRVSSPLHF.